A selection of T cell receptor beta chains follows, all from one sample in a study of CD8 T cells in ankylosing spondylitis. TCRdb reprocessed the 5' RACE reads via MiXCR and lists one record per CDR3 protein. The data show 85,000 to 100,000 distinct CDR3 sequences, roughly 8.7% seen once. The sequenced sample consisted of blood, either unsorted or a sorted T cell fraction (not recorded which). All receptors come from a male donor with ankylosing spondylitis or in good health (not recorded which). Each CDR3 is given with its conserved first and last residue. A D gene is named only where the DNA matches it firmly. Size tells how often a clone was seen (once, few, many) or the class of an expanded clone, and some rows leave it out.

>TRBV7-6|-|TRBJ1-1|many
TGTGCCAGCAGCTCTATGCAGGGAGATAACACTGAAGCTTTCTTT
CASSSMQGDNTEAFF
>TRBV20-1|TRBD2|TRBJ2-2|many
TGCAGTGCTAGGGGAGCGGGAGGAACCGGGGAGCTGTTTTTT
CSARGAGGTGELFF
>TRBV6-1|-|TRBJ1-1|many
TGTGCCAGCGGCGGACGGATGAACACTGAAGCTTTCTTT
CASGGRMNTEAFF
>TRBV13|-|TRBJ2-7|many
TGTGCCAGCAGCCCAATTGGCAGCTACGAGCAGTACTTC
CASSPIGSYEQYF
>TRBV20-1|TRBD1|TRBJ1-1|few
TGCAGTGCTAGTGCCTTAGGGACAGGGGGAGAAGCTTTCTTT
CSASALGTGGEAFF
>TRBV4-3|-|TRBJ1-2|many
TGCGCCAGCAGCCAAGATGTGGGAACAACGGGCTACACCTTC
CASSQDVGTTGYTF
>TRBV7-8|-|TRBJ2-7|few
TGTGCCAGCAGCTTAGGTCCGGGAACCTACGAGCAGTACTTC
CASSLGPGTYEQYF
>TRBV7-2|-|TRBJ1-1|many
TGTGCCAGCAGCTTAGCACGAGGCACTGAAGCTTTCTTT
CASSLARGTEAFF
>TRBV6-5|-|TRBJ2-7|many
TGTGCCAGCACCAAGAGCTCGCTTTCCTACGAGCAGTACTTC
CASTKSSLSYEQYF
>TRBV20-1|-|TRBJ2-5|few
TGCAGTGCCGTATTGGAAGAGACCCAGTACTTC
CSAVLEETQYF
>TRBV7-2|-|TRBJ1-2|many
TGTGCCAGCAGCCCAACACGGACCGACCCGCGGGGCTACACCTTC
CASSPTRTDPRGYTF
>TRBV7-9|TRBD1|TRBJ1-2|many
TGTGCCAGCAGCAGCCCCGACAGGGCGGTAGTGCATGGCTACACCTTC
CASSSPDRAVVHGYTF
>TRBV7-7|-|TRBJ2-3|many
TGTGCTAGCAGCCTACGTCCGGGGCTTGGGGATACGCAGTATTTT
CASSLRPGLGDTQYF
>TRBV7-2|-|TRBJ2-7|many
TGTGCCAGCAGCTTAGGACTTACGCGTCGGGAGCAGTACTTC
CASSLGLTRREQYF
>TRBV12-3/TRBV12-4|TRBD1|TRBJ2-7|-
TGTGCCAGCCAGATAGGGACAGGGGGCTACGAGCAGTACTTC
CASQIGTGGYEQYF
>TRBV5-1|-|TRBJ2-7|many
TGCGCCAGCAGCCCCCAGGGAGGCACGTGGGAGCAGTACTTC
CASSPQGGTWEQYF
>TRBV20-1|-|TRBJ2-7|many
TGCAGTGCTGCCGCCAGGGCTGACCTGGGGGAGCAGTACTTC
CSAAARADLGEQYF
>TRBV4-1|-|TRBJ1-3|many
TGCGCCAGCAGCTCTCGGGACTCAAGCTCTGGAAACACCATATATTTT
CASSSRDSSSGNTIYF
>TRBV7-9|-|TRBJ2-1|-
TGTGCCAGCAGCTTAGAGATTGGAGAGCAGTTCTTC
CASSLEIGEQFF
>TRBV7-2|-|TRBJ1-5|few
TGTGCCAGCAGCTATCAAAGCGGGAACAGCAATCAGCCCCAGCATTTT
CASSYQSGNSNQPQHF
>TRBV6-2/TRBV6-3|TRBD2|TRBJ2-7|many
TGTGCCAGCAGTCCGATCCCATTCCCCACTAGCGGGGCGGGACTATCCTACGAGCAGTACTTC
CASSPIPFPTSGAGLSYEQYF
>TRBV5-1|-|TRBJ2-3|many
TGCGCCAGCAGCTTGGAAGGGGCCAGCACAGATACGCAGTATTTT
CASSLEGASTDTQYF
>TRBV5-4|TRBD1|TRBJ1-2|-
TGTGCCAGCAGCAACTCTAAAATGGACAGGGGGGAGAGAGGCTACACCTTC
CASSNSKMDRGERGYTF
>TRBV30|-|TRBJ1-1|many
TGTGCCTGGATCGCGGGTCCACAGGACGCTGAAGCTTTCTTT
CAWIAGPQDAEAFF
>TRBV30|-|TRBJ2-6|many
TGTGCCTGGAGTGTTAGAAGCTCTGGGGCCAACGTCCTGACTTTC
CAWSVRSSGANVLTF
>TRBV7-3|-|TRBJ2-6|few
TGTGCCAGCAGCTTAAGGAACTCCGGGTCTGGGGCCAACGTCCTGACTTTC
CASSLRNSGSGANVLTF
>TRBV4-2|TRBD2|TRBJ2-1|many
TGTGCCAGCACCCCTCGGGTACTAGCGGGGGGGTACAATGAGCAGTTCTTC
CASTPRVLAGGYNEQFF
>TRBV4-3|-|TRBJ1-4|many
TGCGCCAGCAGCCAAGATCGTGCCGAAAAACTGTTTTTT
CASSQDRAEKLFF
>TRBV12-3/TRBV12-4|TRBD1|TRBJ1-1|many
TGTGCCAGCAGTTTCCTGACAGGGTTCAGTGAAGCTTTCTTT
CASSFLTGFSEAFF
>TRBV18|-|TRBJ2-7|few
TGTGCCAGCTCACCCACTAGCTCCTACGAGCAGTACTTC
CASSPTSSYEQYF
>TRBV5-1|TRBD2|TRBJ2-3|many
TGCGCCAGCAGGCTGACTAGCGGGAGAAATACGCAGTATTTT
CASRLTSGRNTQYF
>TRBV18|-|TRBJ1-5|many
TGTGCCAGCTCGCCCCCGGCGGGTCAGCCCCAGCATTTT
CASSPPAGQPQHF
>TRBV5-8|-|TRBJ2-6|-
TGTGCCAGCAGCTTGGGAACACGCTCTGGGGCCAACGTCCTGACTTTC
CASSLGTRSGANVLTF
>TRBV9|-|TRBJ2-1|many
TGTGCCAGCAGCACGGACGGAGAACCATACAATGAGCAGTTCTTC
CASSTDGEPYNEQFF
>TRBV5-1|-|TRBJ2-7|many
TGCGCCAGCAGCCCCGGCCACGAGCAGTACTTC
CASSPGHEQYF
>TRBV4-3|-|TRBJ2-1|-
TGCGCCAGCAGCCGAGAGGGTTCCTTAGCGAGAGTCTTCAATGAGCAGTTCTTC
CASSREGSLARVFNEQFF
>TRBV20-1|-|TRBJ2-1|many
TGCAGTGCTCCACAGGGGTCGGGAGAACCATACAATGAGCAGTTCTTC
CSAPQGSGEPYNEQFF
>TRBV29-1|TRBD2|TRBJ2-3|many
TGCAGCGTTGTCACAGCGGGGGGGTGGCCGGTTGGGTTGATAGATACGCAGTATTTT
CSVVTAGGWPVGLIDTQYF
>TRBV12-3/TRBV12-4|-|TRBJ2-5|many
TGTGCCAGCCACCGGACTGCCCAAGAGACCCAGTACTTC
CASHRTAQETQYF
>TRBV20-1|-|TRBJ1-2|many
TGCAGTGCTAGAATGGCAGGGGCTAACTATGGCTACACCTTC
CSARMAGANYGYTF
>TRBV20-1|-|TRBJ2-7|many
TGCAGTGCTAGAGAAGCGTACGAGCAGTACTTC
CSAREAYEQYF
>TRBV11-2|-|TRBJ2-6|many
TGTGCCAGCAGCTCTCCCACGGGACTCCCCAACGTCCTGACTTTC
CASSSPTGLPNVLTF
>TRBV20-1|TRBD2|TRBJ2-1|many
TGCAGTGCTATCACTAGCGTCCGGGGGAATGAGCAGTTCTTC
CSAITSVRGNEQFF
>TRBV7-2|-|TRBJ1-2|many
TGTGCCAGCAGCTTAGACCACCCGCGCGGCTACACCTTC
CASSLDHPRGYTF
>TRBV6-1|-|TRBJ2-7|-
TGTGCCAGCAGCCCACGGGGGTACCCCTCCTACGAGCAGTACTTC
CASSPRGYPSYEQYF
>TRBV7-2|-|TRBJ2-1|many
TGTGCCAGCAGCCTACAGGGAGTCTCCTACAATGAGCAGTTCTTC
CASSLQGVSYNEQFF
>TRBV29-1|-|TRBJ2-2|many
TGCAGCGTCGCGTTGGGGTACGGGGAGCTGTTTTTT
CSVALGYGELFF
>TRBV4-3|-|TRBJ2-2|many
TGCGCCAGCAGCCAAGACCGTGGGAACACCGGGGAGCTGTTTTTT
CASSQDRGNTGELFF
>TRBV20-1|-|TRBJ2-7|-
TGCAGTGTTAGGGCGAGAGGGGGCGAGCAGTACTTC
CSVRARGGEQYF
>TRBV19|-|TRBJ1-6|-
TGTGCCAGTAGTTTTGGACGAAGCTCCTATAATTCACCCCTCCACTTT
CASSFGRSSYNSPLHF
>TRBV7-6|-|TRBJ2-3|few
TGTGCCAGCAGCCCTCGGGCCCGGGTGGGCACAGATACGCAGTATTTT
CASSPRARVGTDTQYF
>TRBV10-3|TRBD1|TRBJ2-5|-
TGTGCCATCAGTGAGTCGTCCGTTTCGGACAGGGGGCTCCAAGAGACCCAGTACTTC
CAISESSVSDRGLQETQYF
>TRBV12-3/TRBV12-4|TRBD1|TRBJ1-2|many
TGTGCCAGCAGCACAGGGGCTACGAACTATGGCTACACCTTC
CASSTGATNYGYTF
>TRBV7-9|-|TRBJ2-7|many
TGTGCCAGCAGCTTAGCGGTCGGCAACTCCTACGAGCAGTACTTC
CASSLAVGNSYEQYF
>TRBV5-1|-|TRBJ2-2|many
TGCGCCAGCCATCTAGGTCTAACCGGGGAGCTGTTTTTT
CASHLGLTGELFF
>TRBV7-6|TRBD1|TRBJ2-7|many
TGTGCCAGCAGCCCCGACAGGGACTACGAGCAGTACTTC
CASSPDRDYEQYF
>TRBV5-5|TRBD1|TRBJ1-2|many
TGTGCCAGCGAACCCACAGGGGGCGGCTATGGCTACACCTTC
CASEPTGGGYGYTF
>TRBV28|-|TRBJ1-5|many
TGTGCCAGCAACTTACTTCGGGGAGATCAGCCCCAGCATTTT
CASNLLRGDQPQHF